This T cell receptor beta chain was sequenced in a study of cytomegalovirus exposure and HLA in healthy donors (dated by TCRdb to about 2017). Regarding the study in general: An earlier analysis of some 550 of the donors reported roughly 300 Gb of sequence data and 120 million or so unique TCR beta sequences from about 180 million T cells. Typing coverage varied by locus: roughly 620-630 donors for A, B, C, DRB1 and DQB1; around 560 for DQA1; more than 600 for DPA1; around 490 for DPB1. Donor age, sex, ethnicity and CMV serostatus were collected together with the repertoire data. The study aimed to test whether cataloging public T cell receptors could reveal signatures of past pathogen exposure. Rather than using new phenotypic data, the later analysis identified candidate immune exposures from TCR beta sequences and from how often those sequences occurred across donors. Besides the first cohort of more than 650 subjects, a separate validation cohort made up of around 120 different subjects was used. Because of strong linkage in the cohort, roughly 5 DR-DQ haplotypes were treated as single units for association and clustering. An earlier analysis of fewer than 700 of the donors applied high-throughput TCR beta sequencing to assess whether each TCR beta V gene segment acted as functional or pseudogenic. The study combined high-throughput TCR immunosequencing, statistical association of individual TCRs with disease status, and machine learning to predict cytomegalovirus infection status. Among around 400 genotyped donors of the cohort, an average of approximately 250,000 unique TCR beta nucleotide sequences were sequenced per donor, about a sixth of them non-productive. A later analysis re-examined previously published TCR beta repertoires from several hundred donors and added high-resolution HLA genotyping to investigate patterns of TCR occurrence. Using immunosequencing, the study profiled T cell repertoires from 500 to 800 subjects and related those repertoires to cytomegalovirus serostatus. Both class I and class II loci were covered by HLA typing, at four-digit resolution. A later genetic analysis used genome-wide SNP genotypes for about three fifths of the 666 donors, treating that subset as a discovery cohort. Every discovery cohort repertoire had been produced on one sequencing platform. Roughly 300 gigabases of sequencing data and around 88 million unique TCR sequences made up an early release that covered approximately 620 HLA-typed donors. Of the approximately 370 genotyped donors, less than 85% were placed in the genetic ancestry cluster associated with self-reported Caucasian donors.

Details on this clone: Which antigen it targets is not known. No quality values exist for individual bases; no much larger clone is one base distant.

What the research found in general, with its limitations: Across donors, most TCR sequences were observed very rarely, whereas some public TCRs were present in many individuals. According to a later analysis, TCR association rates differed among HLA loci, with DRB1 alleles showing the most associated TCRs and HLA-C alleles showing the fewest. The only immune exposure information available for the cohort was CMV serostatus. The study listed 150 to 200 TCR beta chains as associated with cytomegalovirus. Compared with the roughly 700-donor mean, donors in an Asian-associated ancestry cluster had fewer N-insertions in productive TCRs, according to a later genetic analysis. The classifier was reported to diagnose cytomegalovirus status with high specificity and sensitivity in both the original cohort and the validation cohort. In a later analysis, 15,000 to 20,000 TCR beta sequences were associated with specific HLA alleles at a false discovery rate of 0.05. A further reported finding was that TCR beta sequences accurately predicted the HLA-A and HLA-B alleles for most subjects in the first cohort. Roughly uniform sequencing depth across donors was assumed in presence/absence analyses, although this assumption may not hold. A later analysis reported that several top co-occurrence clusters appeared linked to parvovirus B19, influenza, CMV and Epstein-Barr virus. Only TCR beta chains were sequenced in this cohort, and the absence of alpha or paired-chain data limited detectable features. An earlier analysis of around 500 of the donors showed that most TCR beta V segments appeared in productive rearrangements either about 87% or about 30% of the time, which broadly matched IMGT annotations. Correlated functional status among segregating V segments might reflect linkage disequilibrium, but an unknown experimental factor could not be ruled out. The earlier analysis of a few hundred of the donors excluded roughly 17 rarely observed V segments, including chromosome 9 orphons, because counts were too low. A cluster of highly shared sequence variants was judged likely to represent a technical artifact of the sequencing pipeline. According to the authors, the approach could potentially be generalized to other disease states and immunological phenotypes. According to a later analysis, most CMV-associated TCR beta chains appeared to be HLA-restricted, and the HLA associations seemed to be driven largely by CMV exposure. Three of the identified cytomegalovirus-associated TCR beta chains were confirmed in vitro to be specific for cytomegalovirus antigens. Assigning TCR associations to individual alleles was difficult when HLA alleles, especially DR and DQ, strongly co-occurred. A later genetic analysis associated a missense DCLRE1C variant with V-gene and J-gene trimming of TCR beta chains, and an independent cohort replicated the association. Because some donors lacked HLA typing at each locus, the association tests relied only on the typed subset. In a later analysis, HLA-associated TCR beta chains showed more clonal expansion and lower generation probabilities than non-associated chains that were equally common.

The cohort consisted of more than 650 healthy bone marrow donors. All cohort members were sampled while nominally healthy, although unrecorded immune exposures were likely present. The donor was CMV seropositive and belonged to the group of 250 to 300 seropositive cohort members. A peripheral blood sample was provided by each donor, and peripheral blood mononuclear cells were used for TCR beta sequencing. Genomic DNA extraction from the blood cell samples was performed with the Qiagen DNeasy Blood Extraction Kit. The library was generated by the immunoSEQ multiplex PCR assay. For the multiplex PCR, a mixture combining 60 forward primers for TCR Vbeta segments and 13 reverse primers for TCR Jbeta segments was used. The CDR3 region of rearranged TCR beta genes was amplified from genomic DNA by a multiplex PCR assay. The amplified TCR beta libraries were sequenced on the Illumina HiSeq System as 87-base-pair reads. For the original study's pipeline: In a later analysis, roughly 80 million unique TCR beta chains were counted across the 650 to 750 repertoires, and roughly 11 million of these chains were shared by at least two donors. A nearest-neighbor algorithm error-corrected the raw reads and collapsed the reads into unique sequences, merging closely related sequences to remove PCR and sequencing errors. V, D and J gene segments were assigned by aligning CDR3 sequences to IMGT reference sequences. For a sequence to be retained, a match of at least six nucleotides was required to both a V gene segment and a J gene segment. A rearrangement was called productive if the CDR3 had no stop codons and remained in frame with V and J, and every other rearrangement was called non-productive. Following IMGT convention, CDR3 was defined as the stretch from the second conserved V-encoded cysteine up to the conserved J-encoded phenylalanine. The earlier analysis of about 570 of the donors excluded any sequence lacking an unambiguous match to a single V gene segment. An earlier analysis of a few hundred of the donors called V segments functional above 56.7% productive rearrangements and segregating when the between-donor standard deviation exceeded 5%. A statistical classification framework was developed to diagnose cytomegalovirus status using the catalog of TCR beta chain sequences. In a later analysis, V and J genes were assigned by comparing TCR nucleotide sequences against IMGT/GENE-DB human TR gene sequences. A later analysis assigned CDR3 sequences and most-parsimonious VDJ recombination scenarios with the TCRdist pipeline. In a later analysis, every TCR beta chain was defined by the combination of its CDR3 amino acid sequence and its V-gene family, and reads without a unique V-gene family were dropped. As a way to deal with suspected cross-contamination and a sequencing artifact, a later analysis dropped hundreds of nucleotide sequences that were highly shared and had low generation probability. A later analysis calculated a clonal expansion index for each public chain from normalized within-repertoire ranks of inferred template counts. A later analysis computed generation probabilities with a VDJ recombination model fitted to out-of-frame rearrangements, and checked the results against IGoR. Hypergeometric tests were used in a later analysis to score TCR-TCR, TCR-HLA and TCR-CMV co-occurrence, with a repertoire-size bias correction applied to the TCR pairs. A later analysis estimated false discovery rates by permuting HLA or CMV assignments 20 times. In a later analysis, co-occurring TCRs were grouped using DBSCAN, with TCRdist sequence similarity added in when clustering inside HLA-allele-positive subsets. For co-occurrence clustering, repertoires with fewer than 30,000 or more than 120,000 public chains were excluded, along with 5 or 6 repertoires with anomalous nucleotide sharing. TCRdb provides this immuneACCESS table in a form limited to in-frame rearrangements. Some clones are lacking; in checked studies, under half of them reflect an unresolved V gene, and why the rest are absent is not known. Clonal size and the V and J genes are those of that table, whereas D and trimming came from the DNA. This sample gives 60,000 to 70,000 clones in total; roughly 75% of them show up just once. The top ten clonotypes cover around 7.6% of the sample.

The clonotype originates from a man aged 60 to 69 in good health and CMV-seropositive. The sample consisted of PBMCs.

The CDR3 amino acid sequence is: CASSLRPSGSNEQFF. The DNA sequence is as follows: TGTGCCAGCAGCTTAAGGCCTAGCGGGTCAAATGAGCAGTTCTTC. Recombination joined TRBV7-6 with TRBJ2-1; 8 bases in the junction line up with TRBD2. The CDR3 measures 15 amino acids from cysteine to phenylalanine. Only the CDR3 part of the read is kept: 45 bases, read in frame from the first base. Here V drops 2 bases and J drops 7 bases, and the junction holds 7 bases not matched to any gene. CDR1 and CDR2 were assigned from the germline V gene as SGHVS and FNYEAQ. Reference TRBV7-6 and TRBJ2-1 proteins supply the regions before and after the CDR3; the full variable domain is: GAGVSQSPRYKVTKRGQDVALRCDPISGHVSLYWYRQALGQGPEFLTYFNYEAQQDKSGLPNDRFSAERPEGSISTLTIQRTEQRDSAMYRCASSLRPSGSNEQFFGPGTRLTVL.